This TCR beta chain was sequenced for a study of CD8 T cells in Susac syndrome. This clonotype was seen once. Looked up from germline, CDR1 is LNHDA and CDR2 is SQIVND (reference sequence). The CDR3 contains 15 residues. V lost 3 bases to trimming and J lost 1 base; unmatched junction nucleotides: 3. Random hexamers primed reverse transcription of about 0.45 to 1 ug RNA. The amplification used immunoSEQ multiplex PCR on TCR beta CDR3; it spanned 54 Vbeta and 13 Jbeta. TCRdb processed the immunoSEQ multiplex PCR reads anew with MiXCR; each CDR3 protein has one entry. The table has about 190,000 distinct CDR3 sequences, roughly 94% seen once.

The chain recombines TRBV19 with TRBJ2-5; 9 bases are a match to TRBD2. Sample: CD8+ T cells from PBMCs. The source is a human donor with Susac syndrome. The DNA for the CDR3 is TGTGCCAGTAGTATGCCTAGCGGGGTCCAAGAGACCCAGTACTTC. Translation: CASSMPSGVQETQYF.